Listed below are T cell receptor beta chains from one sample, sequenced in a study of blood T cells in healthy people across ages. TCRdb analysed the 5' RACE reads with MiXCR anew, one entry per CDR3 protein. The sample has some 940,000 distinct CDR3 sequences; approximately 32% are singletons. These data were also filed under a second study, of T cells of mothers and their children.

Sequencing input: blood. These receptors were taken from a woman between 35 and 50 years old in good health. CDR3s include the opening cysteine and the closing phenylalanine or tryptophan. The order of the fields is D gene, J gene, V gene, clone size, CDR3 DNA, CDR3 protein. The D gene is left open where the match is weak. Expanded clones get a size class; other rows say once, few or many, or leave the size out.

d_call: -; j_call: TRBJ1-2; v_call: TRBV24-1; clone_size: few; cdr3_nt: TGTGCCACCAGCCGAGACGGGAACTATGGCTACACCTTC; cdr3_aa: CATSRDGNYGYTF
d_call: -; j_call: TRBJ1-2; v_call: TRBV27; clone_size: many; cdr3_nt: TGTGCCAGCAGTTCGGGACACAACTATGGCTACACCTTC; cdr3_aa: CASSSGHNYGYTF
d_call: -; j_call: TRBJ1-5; v_call: TRBV5-1; clone_size: -; cdr3_nt: TGCGCCAGCAGGAGGGACGAGGGCCAGCCCCAGCATTTT; cdr3_aa: CASRRDEGQPQHF
d_call: -; j_call: TRBJ1-2; v_call: TRBV5-5; clone_size: -; cdr3_nt: TGTGCCAGCAGCTTGGGTCTTACGCGGCAGGTTGTTGCCTATGGCTACACCTTC; cdr3_aa: CASSLGLTRQVVAYGYTF
d_call: -; j_call: TRBJ2-7; v_call: TRBV6-2/TRBV6-3; clone_size: -; cdr3_nt: TGTGCCACCCACTGGCTCCCGGGACGGGACCACGAGCAGTACTTC; cdr3_aa: CATHWLPGRDHEQYF
d_call: TRBD1; j_call: TRBJ2-5; v_call: TRBV4-3; clone_size: once; cdr3_nt: TGCGCCAGCAGCCAAGATGACAGGGGAGGAGAGACCCAGTACTTC; cdr3_aa: CASSQDDRGGETQYF
d_call: -; j_call: TRBJ2-5; v_call: TRBV29-1; clone_size: many; cdr3_nt: TGCAGCGTTGTCCTGTACCAAGAGACCCAGTACTTC; cdr3_aa: CSVVLYQETQYF
d_call: TRBD1; j_call: TRBJ1-2; v_call: TRBV18; clone_size: many; cdr3_nt: TGTGCCAGCTCAACGGACAGGGGATATGGCTACACCTTC; cdr3_aa: CASSTDRGYGYTF
d_call: -; j_call: TRBJ2-7; v_call: TRBV18; clone_size: -; cdr3_nt: TGTGCCAGCTCACCGGGGCAGACAAGCTCCTACGAGCAGTACTTC; cdr3_aa: CASSPGQTSSYEQYF
d_call: -; j_call: TRBJ2-5; v_call: TRBV7-2; clone_size: many; cdr3_nt: TGTGCCAGCAGCACGAGGAACCAAGAGACCCAGTACTTC; cdr3_aa: CASSTRNQETQYF
d_call: TRBD1; j_call: TRBJ1-4; v_call: TRBV12-3/TRBV12-4; clone_size: -; cdr3_nt: TGTGCCAGCAGTTTTGGACAGGGAGGAAAACTGTTTTTT; cdr3_aa: CASSFGQGGKLFF
d_call: -; j_call: TRBJ2-7; v_call: TRBV5-1; clone_size: -; cdr3_nt: TGCGCCAGCAGCTTGGGTCCCGGGACCCTCTACGAGCAGTACTTC; cdr3_aa: CASSLGPGTLYEQYF
d_call: -; j_call: TRBJ2-5; v_call: TRBV7-3; clone_size: -; cdr3_nt: TGTGCCAGCAGCTTCTGGGGCGGACTCCTAGAGACCCAGTACTTC; cdr3_aa: CASSFWGGLLETQYF
d_call: -; j_call: TRBJ2-7; v_call: TRBV5-4; clone_size: -; cdr3_nt: TGTGCCAGCAGCTTGGGAGATGGCAGGGACTTCTTCGAGCAGTACTTC; cdr3_aa: CASSLGDGRDFFEQYF
d_call: -; j_call: TRBJ1-2; v_call: TRBV7-9; clone_size: many; cdr3_nt: TGTGCCAGCAGCTTAGCGGGGAGCGTCTTAAGTTCGGGCTACACCTTC; cdr3_aa: CASSLAGSVLSSGYTF
d_call: -; j_call: TRBJ2-4; v_call: TRBV5-6; clone_size: many; cdr3_nt: TGTGCCAGCAGCCTTGGTGTGGGGGGAAACATTCAGTACTTC; cdr3_aa: CASSLGVGGNIQYF
d_call: -; j_call: TRBJ2-7; v_call: TRBV15; clone_size: many; cdr3_nt: TGTGCCACCAGCGGATACAGAGGCCCCTACGAGCAGTACTTC; cdr3_aa: CATSGYRGPYEQYF
d_call: -; j_call: TRBJ1-2; v_call: TRBV9; clone_size: many; cdr3_nt: TGTGCCAGCAGCTCGCAGGGTCTCTATGGCTACACCTTC; cdr3_aa: CASSSQGLYGYTF
d_call: TRBD1; j_call: TRBJ1-2; v_call: TRBV7-9; clone_size: few; cdr3_nt: TGTGCCAGCAGCTTTACAGGGGGTGCCGGCTACACCTTC; cdr3_aa: CASSFTGGAGYTF
d_call: -; j_call: TRBJ2-7; v_call: TRBV28; clone_size: -; cdr3_nt: TGTGCCAGCAGTTTATCCCTGAGCGAGCAGTACTTC; cdr3_aa: CASSLSLSEQYF
d_call: -; j_call: TRBJ1-2; v_call: TRBV24-1; clone_size: few; cdr3_nt: TGTGCCACCAGTGATCACGGCTATGGCTACACCTTC; cdr3_aa: CATSDHGYGYTF
d_call: TRBD1; j_call: TRBJ2-2; v_call: TRBV12-3/TRBV12-4; clone_size: few; cdr3_nt: TGTGCCAGCAGACCCCGGACAGGGCGAAACACCGGGGAGCTGTTTTTT; cdr3_aa: CASRPRTGRNTGELFF
d_call: TRBD1; j_call: TRBJ2-7; v_call: TRBV25-1; clone_size: many; cdr3_nt: TGTGCCAGCAGTGACCCCCGAAGAGGGACAGGAACCTACGAGCAGTACTTC; cdr3_aa: CASSDPRRGTGTYEQYF
d_call: -; j_call: TRBJ1-5; v_call: TRBV19; clone_size: few; cdr3_nt: TGTGCCAGTAGCCCGCCGGGGGGAGGCCAGCCCCAGCATTTT; cdr3_aa: CASSPPGGGQPQHF
d_call: -; j_call: TRBJ1-2; v_call: TRBV2; clone_size: few; cdr3_nt: TGTGCCAGCAGTGGAGCTGCAGTGGGTCTCAACTATGGCTACACCTTC; cdr3_aa: CASSGAAVGLNYGYTF
d_call: TRBD1; j_call: TRBJ1-2; v_call: TRBV30; clone_size: many; cdr3_nt: TGTGCCTGGAGTCGGACAGGGGTTGTGAACGGCTACACCTTC; cdr3_aa: CAWSRTGVVNGYTF
d_call: -; j_call: TRBJ1-5; v_call: TRBV20-1; clone_size: -; cdr3_nt: TGCAGTGCTAGTGACGGGGTCGGGCAGCCCCAGCATTTT; cdr3_aa: CSASDGVGQPQHF
d_call: -; j_call: TRBJ1-1; v_call: TRBV20-1; clone_size: -; cdr3_nt: TGCAGTGCTAGTCAAGACCGTGAAGCTTTCTTT; cdr3_aa: CSASQDREAFF
d_call: TRBD1; j_call: TRBJ1-6; v_call: TRBV7-2; clone_size: -; cdr3_nt: TGTGCCAGCAGCCCCACCGACAGGGGCAGTTCACCCCTCCACTTT; cdr3_aa: CASSPTDRGSSPLHF
d_call: -; j_call: TRBJ2-2; v_call: TRBV7-2; clone_size: few; cdr3_nt: TGTGCCAGCAGCTTAAGGGTACTCCAGAACACCGGGGAGCTGTTTTTT; cdr3_aa: CASSLRVLQNTGELFF
d_call: -; j_call: TRBJ1-2; v_call: TRBV3-1; clone_size: -; cdr3_nt: TGTGCCAGCAGCAACGGACGTAACTATGGCTACATCTTC; cdr3_aa: CASSNGRNYGYIF
d_call: TRBD2; j_call: TRBJ2-1; v_call: TRBV7-2; clone_size: -; cdr3_nt: TGTGCCAGCAGCCCGCGGACTAGCGGGGAGAATGAGCAGTTCTTC; cdr3_aa: CASSPRTSGENEQFF
d_call: -; j_call: TRBJ2-1; v_call: TRBV7-2; clone_size: -; cdr3_nt: TGTGCCAGCAGCAGACTCGGCGGGCAAATTTCCTACAATGGGCAGTTCTTC; cdr3_aa: CASSRLGGQISYNGQFF
d_call: -; j_call: TRBJ1-5; v_call: TRBV4-1; clone_size: few; cdr3_nt: TGCGCCAGCAGCCAACCACGTTACCAGCCCCAGCATTTT; cdr3_aa: CASSQPRYQPQHF
d_call: TRBD1; j_call: TRBJ1-2; v_call: TRBV6-1; clone_size: many; cdr3_nt: TGTGCCAGCAGTGAGCAGGGGGACTATGGCTACACCTTC; cdr3_aa: CASSEQGDYGYTF
d_call: -; j_call: TRBJ2-5; v_call: TRBV12-3/TRBV12-4; clone_size: -; cdr3_nt: TGTGCCAGCGGCGGGGCCCAGTACCAAGAGACCCAGTACTTC; cdr3_aa: CASGGAQYQETQYF
d_call: TRBD2; j_call: TRBJ2-1; v_call: TRBV9; clone_size: -; cdr3_nt: TGTGCCAGCAGCGTGGGGATAGCGGGGGGAGACAATGAGCAGTTCTTC; cdr3_aa: CASSVGIAGGDNEQFF
d_call: -; j_call: TRBJ1-2; v_call: TRBV28; clone_size: few; cdr3_nt: TGTGCCAGCAGTACCGGGCAATTATATGGCTACACCTTC; cdr3_aa: CASSTGQLYGYTF
d_call: TRBD2; j_call: TRBJ2-5; v_call: TRBV4-1; clone_size: few; cdr3_nt: TGCGCCAGCAGCCAAGATTTCGCGGGGGGCCTAAAAGAGACCCAGTACTTC; cdr3_aa: CASSQDFAGGLKETQYF
d_call: -; j_call: TRBJ2-5; v_call: TRBV12-3/TRBV12-4; clone_size: -; cdr3_nt: TGTGCCAGCAGCACATCCGAGAGAGCCTATGAGCAGTACTTC; cdr3_aa: CASSTSERAYEQYF
d_call: -; j_call: TRBJ2-3; v_call: TRBV12-3/TRBV12-4; clone_size: -; cdr3_nt: TGTGCCAGCAGAGACAGAGCAGATACGCAGTATTTT; cdr3_aa: CASRDRADTQYF
d_call: -; j_call: TRBJ1-2; v_call: TRBV7-2; clone_size: many; cdr3_nt: TGTGCCAGCAGCTTAGGAGGGACTCTTCAAAACTATGGCTACACCTTC; cdr3_aa: CASSLGGTLQNYGYTF
d_call: -; j_call: TRBJ2-1; v_call: TRBV4-2; clone_size: -; cdr3_nt: TGTGCCAGCAGCCAAGATGGCTGGGGGCAGCTAGCGGCCGAGCAGTTCTTC; cdr3_aa: CASSQDGWGQLAAEQFF
d_call: -; j_call: TRBJ1-1; v_call: TRBV7-6; clone_size: -; cdr3_nt: TGTGCCAGCAGCTTAGAGTTATTCGGGGCTAGGGGGAACACTGAAGCTTTCTTT; cdr3_aa: CASSLELFGARGNTEAFF
d_call: -; j_call: TRBJ1-2; v_call: TRBV6-2/TRBV6-3; clone_size: few; cdr3_nt: TGTGCCAGCGTGAGTCCAGGGCAAATCTATGGCTACACCTTC; cdr3_aa: CASVSPGQIYGYTF
d_call: -; j_call: TRBJ1-5; v_call: TRBV15; clone_size: -; cdr3_nt: TGTGCCACCAGCATAAAAACAGGCAATCAGCCCCAGCATTTT; cdr3_aa: CATSIKTGNQPQHF
d_call: -; j_call: TRBJ2-7; v_call: TRBV19; clone_size: few; cdr3_nt: TGTGCCAGTAGCCTGGGTTGGGCAGAAGACTCCTACGGGCAGTACTTC; cdr3_aa: CASSLGWAEDSYGQYF
d_call: TRBD1; j_call: TRBJ1-2; v_call: TRBV20-1; clone_size: many; cdr3_nt: TGCAGTGCTAGCGAACAGGGGGCGCTGGATAACTATGGCTACACCTTC; cdr3_aa: CSASEQGALDNYGYTF
d_call: TRBD2; j_call: TRBJ2-3; v_call: TRBV27; clone_size: -; cdr3_nt: TGTGCCAGCAGTTTAAGGTCTAGCGGGCCCACAGATACGCAGTATTTT; cdr3_aa: CASSLRSSGPTDTQYF
d_call: -; j_call: TRBJ2-1; v_call: TRBV21-1; clone_size: -; cdr3_nt: TGTGCCAGCAGCAAAAGATATCGAGCCCCAATAAATGAGCGGTTCTTC; cdr3_aa: CASSKRYRAPINERFF